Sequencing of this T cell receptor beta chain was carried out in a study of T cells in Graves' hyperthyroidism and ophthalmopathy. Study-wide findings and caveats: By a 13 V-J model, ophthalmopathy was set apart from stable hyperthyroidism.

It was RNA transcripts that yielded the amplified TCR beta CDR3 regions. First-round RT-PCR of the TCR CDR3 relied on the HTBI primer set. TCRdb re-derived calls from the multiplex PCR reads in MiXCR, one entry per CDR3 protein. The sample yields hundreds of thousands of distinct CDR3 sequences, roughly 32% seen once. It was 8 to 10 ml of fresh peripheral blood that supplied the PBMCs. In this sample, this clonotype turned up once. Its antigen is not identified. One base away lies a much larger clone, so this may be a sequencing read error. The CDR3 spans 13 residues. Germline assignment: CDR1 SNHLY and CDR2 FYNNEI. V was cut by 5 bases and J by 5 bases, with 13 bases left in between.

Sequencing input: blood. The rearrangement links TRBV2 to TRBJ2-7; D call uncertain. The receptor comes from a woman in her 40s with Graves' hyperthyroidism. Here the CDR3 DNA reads TGTGCCAGCAGTTACGCTTATTACGACGAGCAGTACTTC. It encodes CASSYAYYDEQYF.